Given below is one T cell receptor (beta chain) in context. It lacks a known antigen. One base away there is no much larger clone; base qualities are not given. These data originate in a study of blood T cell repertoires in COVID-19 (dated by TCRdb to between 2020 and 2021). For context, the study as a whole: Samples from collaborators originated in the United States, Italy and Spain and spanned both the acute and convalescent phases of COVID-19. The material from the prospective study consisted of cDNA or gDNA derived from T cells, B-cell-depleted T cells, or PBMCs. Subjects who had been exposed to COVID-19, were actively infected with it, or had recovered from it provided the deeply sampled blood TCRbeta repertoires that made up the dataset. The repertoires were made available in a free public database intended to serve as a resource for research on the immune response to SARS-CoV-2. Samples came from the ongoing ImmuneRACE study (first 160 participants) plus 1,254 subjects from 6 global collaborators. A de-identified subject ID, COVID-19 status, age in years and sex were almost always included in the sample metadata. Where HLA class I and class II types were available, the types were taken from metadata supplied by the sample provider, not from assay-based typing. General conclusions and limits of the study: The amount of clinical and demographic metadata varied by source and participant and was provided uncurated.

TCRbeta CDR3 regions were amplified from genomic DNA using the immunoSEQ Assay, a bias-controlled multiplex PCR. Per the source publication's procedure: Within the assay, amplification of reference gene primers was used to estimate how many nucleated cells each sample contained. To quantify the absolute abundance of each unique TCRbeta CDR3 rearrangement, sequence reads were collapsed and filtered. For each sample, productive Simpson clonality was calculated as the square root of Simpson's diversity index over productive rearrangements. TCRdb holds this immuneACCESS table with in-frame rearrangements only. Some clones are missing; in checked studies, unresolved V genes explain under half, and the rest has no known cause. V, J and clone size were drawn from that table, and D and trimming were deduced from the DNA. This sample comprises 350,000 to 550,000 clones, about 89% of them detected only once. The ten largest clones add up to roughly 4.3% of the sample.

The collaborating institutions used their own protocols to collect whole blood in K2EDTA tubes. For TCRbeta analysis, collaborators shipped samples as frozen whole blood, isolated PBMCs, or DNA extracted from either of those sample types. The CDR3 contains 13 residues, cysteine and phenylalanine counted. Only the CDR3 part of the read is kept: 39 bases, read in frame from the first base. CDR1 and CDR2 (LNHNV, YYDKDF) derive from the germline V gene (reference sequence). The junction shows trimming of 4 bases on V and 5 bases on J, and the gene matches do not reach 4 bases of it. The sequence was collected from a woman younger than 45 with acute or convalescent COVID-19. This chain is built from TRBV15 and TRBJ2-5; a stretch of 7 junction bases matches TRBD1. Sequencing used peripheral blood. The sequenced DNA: TGTGCCACCAGCAAGGGGGCTGGGGAGACCCAGTACTTC. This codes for CATSKGAGETQYF.